The next 16 T cell receptor beta chains were all read from a single sample in a study of beta chain features in type 1 diabetes. Study-wide points: People with Type 1 diabetes carried modestly yet significantly shorter TCRB CDR3s in all four CD4+ subsets.

Their recognized antigens are unknown. cDNA synthesis used the whole RNA isolate, giving expressed TCRB sequences. Some clones are missing from TCRdb's copy, which holds only in-frame ones; the method was immunoSEQ multiplex PCR. The repertoire holds 600,000 or so clones, with around an eighth as singletons. The source material was naive CD4+ T cells from blood. These receptors came from a man between 18 and 35 years old with type 1 diabetes.

This clone was seen a few times. The chain has TRBV4-1 and TRBJ2-3; 9 bases fit TRBD2. Germline V gene data show CDR1 as MGHRA and CDR2 as YSYEKL. The CDR3 has 18 amino acids. V gave up 0 bases and J gave up 4 bases; unmatched junction bases: 11. The CDR3 DNA is TGCGCCAGCAGCCAAGATCGGGTAGCGGGAGAAATCGCAGATACGCAGTATTTT. Translated: CASSQDRVAGEIADTQYF.

The V and J genes are TRBV28 and TRBJ2-6, with unresolved D. Per germline, CDR1 MDHEN and CDR2 SYDVKM. This CDR3 spans 20 amino acids. The germline V and J ends were trimmed by 6 bases and 2 bases, with 26 bases remaining between them. CDR3 region: CASRGNGVLRGRPGANVLTF. CDR3 bases: TGTGCCAGCAGGGGAAATGGGGTACTAAGAGGTCGCCCTGGGGCCAACGTCCTGACTTTC.

A few counts support this clone. The chain carries TRBV4-1 and TRBJ2-6; 8 bases fit TRBD1. The CDR3 has 17 residues. Germline V CDR1 and CDR2: MGHRA, YSYEKL. The V segment lost 3 bases and the J segment 0 bases; nucleotides outside the gene matches: 4. The chain's CDR3 is CASSQGDRSSGANVLTF. CDR3 coding DNA: TGCGCCAGCAGCCAGGGGGACAGGTCCTCTGGGGCCAACGTCCTGACTTTC.

The chain is built from TRBV7-9 and TRBJ1-1, with unresolved D. The CDR3 has 14 residues. Germline V gives CDR1 SEHNR, CDR2 FQNEAQ (reference sequence). Between the trimmed V and J ends, which lost 6 bases and 1 base, there was a span of 12 bases. CDR3 in DNA: TGTGCCAGCAGAACCCCATCCGGGAACACTGAAGCTTTCTTT. It specifies CASRTPSGNTEAFF.

Worth noting for this clone: The junction departs from germline at one end; a sequencing error may be responsible. J is TRBJ2-1 and V is TRBV5-8; 7 nucleotides align to TRBD2. CDR3 size: 15 residues. Germline V CDR1 and CDR2: SGHTS, YDEGEE. In nucleotides, the CDR3 is TGTGCCAGCGGCTTGGGGAGGGCTTTCTACAATGAGCAGTTCTTC. Translated: CASGLGRAFYNEQFF.

The chain recombines TRBV4-2 with TRBJ2-1; TRBD2 is a possible D gene (5 bases). Germline lookup yields CDR1 LGHNA and CDR2 YNFKEQ. V was trimmed by 0 bases and J by 10 bases, leaving 13 bases between them. This CDR3 is 14 amino acids long. The CDR3 DNA follows: TGTGCCAGCAGCCAAGATTGGCTAGCACGCGAGCAGTTCTTC. Residues: CASSQDWLAREQFF.

This clone was counted between two and nine times. The genes are TRBV14 and TRBJ2-1; 11 bases fit TRBD2. This CDR3 spans 17 amino acids. With V trimmed by 4 bases and J by 3 bases, 8 bases remained unmatched. The germline gives CDR1 SGHDN, CDR2 FVKESK. CDR3 in amino acids: CASSLYTGTSGYNEQFF. CDR3 sequence (DNA): TGTGCCAGCAGCCTTTATACCGGGACTAGCGGCTACAATGAGCAGTTCTTC.

This clone was picked up a small number of times. The V and J genes are TRBV10-3 and TRBJ1-6; 10 positions agree with TRBD1. Per the germline V gene, CDR1 is ENHRY and CDR2 is SYGVKD. CDR3 length: 15 amino acids. The trim removed 4 bases at V and 7 bases at J, leaving 4 bases unmatched. CDR3 bases: TGTGCCATCAGTGGACAGGGGGCTGTCAATTCACCCCTCCACTTT. As protein: CAISGQGAVNSPLHF.

Comments on this clone: A read error may produce the germline difference seen at one junction end. The chain recombines TRBV7-7 with TRBJ2-1; 7 nucleotides agree with TRBD1. Germline-derived CDR1 and CDR2 are SSHAT and FNYEAQ (reference sequence). The CDR3 totals 14 residues. The CDR3 DNA reads TGTGCTAGCAGCCCCAGACAGGGCGGCAATGAGCAGTTCTTC. Its protein product is CASSPRQGGNEQFF.

The chain has TRBV2 and TRBJ2-7; D is unclear. V lost 1 base to trimming and J lost 2 bases, with 12 bases between them. Germline V gene lookup returns CDR1 SNHLY and CDR2 FYNNEI. The CDR3 spans 15 residues. The CDR3, as DNA: TGTGCCAGCAGTGAAGTAGAAGGGCTAACCTACGAGCAGTACTTC. Its translation: CASSEVEGLTYEQYF.

The chain is built from TRBV7-9 and TRBJ2-3; D not resolved. Trimming shortened V by 3 bases and J by 0 bases, and 16 bases separated the two germline ends. CDR3 length equals 17 residues. Looked up from germline, CDR1 is SEHNR and CDR2 is FQNEAQ (reference sequence). CDR3 residues: CASSLNVPSGSTDTQYF. The CDR3 nucleotides read TGTGCCAGCAGCTTGAACGTTCCATCAGGAAGCACAGATACGCAGTATTTT.

This clone was recorded a few times. This sequence joins TRBV5-4 and TRBJ1-1; D remains ambiguous. Germline V gene sequence: CDR1 SGHNT, CDR2 YYREEE (reference sequence). Trimming removed 3 bases at V and 5 bases at J, with 29 bases between. This CDR3 is built from 19 residues. CDR3 loop: CASSSLVENLGRRRTEAFF. The CDR3 bases are TGTGCCAGCAGCTCCCTCGTCGAAAATTTAGGCAGACGGAGGACTGAAGCTTTCTTT.

The V call is TRBV29-1, the J call TRBJ1-2, with unresolved D. V was trimmed by 3 bases and J by 4 bases, leaving 9 bases between them. This CDR3 is 12 amino acids long. CDR1 is SQVTM, CDR2 ANQGSEA, per germline. The CDR3 spells CSVEGVSYGYTF. CDR3 in DNA: TGCAGCGTTGAGGGTGTAAGCTATGGCTACACCTTC.

The gene calls are TRBV27 and TRBJ1-6; D unresolved. V was pared by 9 bases and J by 0 bases, with 12 bases between. This CDR3 contains 15 residues. Looked up from germline, CDR1 is MNHEY and CDR2 is SMNVEV (reference sequence). The CDR3 DNA sequence: TGTGCCAGTAGGGTGGGGAGCTCCTATAATTCACCCCTCCACTTT. It specifies CASRVGSSYNSPLHF.

This clone was observed a few times. The chain joins TRBV4-3 to TRBJ1-2, with D perhaps matching TRBD1 (5 bases). This CDR3 has 16 residues. Germline V gene sequence: CDR1 LGHNA, CDR2 YSLEER. The ends were cut back, 4 bases at V and 8 bases at J, with 23 bases in the middle. DNA of the CDR3: TGCGCCAGCAGCCTCCGGAAAGGAGGGGCCGCTTCGGGCTACACCTTC. Its protein is CASSLRKGGAASGYTF.

This clone was seen a handful of times. The rearrangement joins TRBV27 to TRBJ2-1; TRBD2 might be the D (5 bases). Germline-derived CDR1 and CDR2 are MNHEY and SMNVEV (reference sequence). This CDR3 has 16 amino acids. V lost 5 bases to trimming and J lost 5 bases, with 19 bases between them. The CDR3 region is CASSRNIFLGDNEQFF. CDR3 nucleotides: TGTGCCAGCAGTAGGAACATTTTCCTCGGGGACAATGAGCAGTTCTTC.